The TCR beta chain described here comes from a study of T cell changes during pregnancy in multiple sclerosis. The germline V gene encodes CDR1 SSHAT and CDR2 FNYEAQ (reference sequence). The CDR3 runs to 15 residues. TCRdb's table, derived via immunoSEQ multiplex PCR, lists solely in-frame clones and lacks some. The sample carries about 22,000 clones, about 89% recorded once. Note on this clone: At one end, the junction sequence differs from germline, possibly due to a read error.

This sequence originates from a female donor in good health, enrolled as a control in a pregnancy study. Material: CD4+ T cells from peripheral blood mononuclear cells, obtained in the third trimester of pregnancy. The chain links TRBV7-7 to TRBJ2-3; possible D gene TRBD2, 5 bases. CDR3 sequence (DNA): TGTGCTAGCAGCTCGGACTCGTCCACCACAGATACGCAGTATTTT. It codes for CASSSDSSTTDTQYF. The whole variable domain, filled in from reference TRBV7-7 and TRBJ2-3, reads GAGVSQSPRYKVTKRGQDVTLRCDPISSHATLYWYQQALGQGPEFLTYFNYEAQPDKSGLPSDRFSAERPEGSISTLTIQRTEQRDSAMYRCASSSDSSTTDTQYFGPGTRLTVL.